This TCR beta chain was documented in a study of blood T cell repertoires in COVID-19. Study details: The cDNA or gDNA used as material had been derived from T cells, B-cell-depleted T cells, or PBMCs.

The method was immunoSEQ multiplex PCR; TCRdb's version includes in-frame clones alone and lacks a portion of them. There are nearly 300,000 clones in the sample; approximately 90% occur only once, and 6.9% lies in the top ten. Germline values: CDR1 LGHNA, CDR2 YNFKEQ. V gave up 0 bases and J gave up 0 bases; unmatched junction bases: 5. The CDR3 loop spans 18 amino acids. The clonotype originates from a woman younger than 45 who had recovered from COVID-19. The chain employs TRBV4-2 and TRBJ2-3; 11 bases align to TRBD2. The sample comprised peripheral blood. Written as DNA, the CDR3 is TGTGCCAGCAGCCAAGAACTAGCGGGGGCTTCTAGCACAGATACGCAGTATTTT. Protein: CASSQELAGASSTDTQYF.